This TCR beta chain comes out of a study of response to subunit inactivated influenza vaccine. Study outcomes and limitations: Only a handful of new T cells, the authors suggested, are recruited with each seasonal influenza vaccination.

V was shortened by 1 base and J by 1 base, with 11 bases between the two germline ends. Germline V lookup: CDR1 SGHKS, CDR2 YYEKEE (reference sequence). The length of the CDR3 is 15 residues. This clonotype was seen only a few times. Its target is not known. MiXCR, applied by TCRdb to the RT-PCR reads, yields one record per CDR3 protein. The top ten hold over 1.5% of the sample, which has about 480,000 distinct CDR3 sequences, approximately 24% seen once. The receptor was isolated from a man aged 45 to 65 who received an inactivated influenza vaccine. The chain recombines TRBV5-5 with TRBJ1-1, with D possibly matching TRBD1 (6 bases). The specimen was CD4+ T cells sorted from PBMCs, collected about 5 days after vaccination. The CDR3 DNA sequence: TGTGCCAGCAGCTTGCCCGGACAGAAGAACACTGAAGCTTTCTTT. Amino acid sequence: CASSLPGQKNTEAFF.